Below, 32 T cell receptor beta chains from the same sample are listed, as sequenced in a study of cytotoxic CD8 clonotypes in ibrutinib-treated CLL. Libraries were prepared by immunoSEQ multiplex PCR; TCRdb keeps only in-frame clonotypes and omits some of them. The sample yields 200,000 or so clones, roughly 77% seen once. Sequencing used PBMCs, obtained after 12 months of ibrutinib treatment. All receptors come from a human donor with chronic lymphocytic leukemia.

The table lists this clone with a few counts. V and J are TRBV5-6 and TRBJ2-1; the D is unclear. Germline CDR1 is SGHDT and CDR2 is YYEEEE. Trimming took 3 bases from V and 6 from J, leaving 4 bases between them. CDR3 length: 11 residues. For the CDR3, the DNA is TGTGCCAGCAGCTGGCGCAATGAGCAGTTCTTC. Protein: CASSWRNEQFF. The entire variable domain, with the rest obtained from reference TRBV5-6 and TRBJ2-1, is as follows: DAGVTQSPTHLIKTRGQQVTLRCSPKSGHDTVSWYQQALGQGPQFIFQYYEEEERQRGNFPDRFSGHQFPNYSSELNVNALLLGDSALYLCASSWRNEQFFGPGTRLTVL.

This sequence joins TRBV7-6 and TRBJ2-2, with D uncertain. The CDR3 consists of 14 residues. From germline, CDR1 is SGHVS and CDR2 FNYEAQ. Trimming shortened V by 6 bases and J by 2 bases, and 10 bases separated the two germline ends. The CDR3 bases are TGTGCCAGCAGAGGCGGAGCAAACACCGGGGAGCTGTTTTTT. Its protein product is CASRGGANTGELFF.

This clone was seen only a few times. The V and J genes are TRBV7-2 and TRBJ1-1; possible D gene TRBD1, 6 bases. Trimming removed 6 bases at V and 4 bases at J, with 12 bases between. Germline loops: CDR1 SGHTA, CDR2 FQGNSA. The CDR3 runs to 13 residues. This chain's CDR3 is CASSKQGSTEAFF. DNA of the CDR3: TGTGCCAGCAGTAAACAGGGAAGCACTGAAGCTTTCTTT.

The V call is TRBV4-1, the J call TRBJ1-4, with 9 bases lining up with TRBD1. Germline assignment: CDR1 MGHRA and CDR2 YSYEKL. CDR3 length: 14 residues. With V trimmed by 2 bases and J by 7 bases, 2 bases remained unmatched. CDR3 in amino acids: CASSQSGQGEKLFF. The CDR3, as DNA: TGCGCCAGCAGCCAATCGGGACAGGGTGAAAAACTGTTTTTT.

Only one count was recorded for this clone. The chain carries TRBV11-2 and TRBJ2-7, with a weak D call TRBD2 (5 bases). Germline values: CDR1 SGHAT, CDR2 FQNNGV. There are 15 residues in the CDR3. Trimming stripped 0 bases from V and 1 base from J, with 10 bases between. The CDR3 reads CASSLDLRVSYEQYF. CDR3 in DNA: TGTGCCAGCAGCTTAGATTTGAGGGTATCCTACGAGCAGTACTTC.

The V and J genes are TRBV28 and TRBJ1-2; 8 bases map to TRBD1. CDR1 is MDHEN, CDR2 SYDVKM, per germline. V gave up 7 bases and J gave up 4 bases; unmatched junction bases: 5. The CDR3 is made up of 13 amino acids. CDR3 in DNA: TGTGCCAGCATCGGACAGGGCTTCTATGGCTACACCTTC. It codes for CASIGQGFYGYTF.

This clone has more than one count but fewer than ten. V gene TRBV7-2 combines with J gene TRBJ2-7, with D uncertain. Trimming pared 5 bases from V and 2 bases from J, leaving 4 bases between. This CDR3 comprises 11 residues. Germline V gene data show CDR1 as SGHTA and CDR2 as FQGNSA. This CDR3 reads CASSPAYEQYF. The DNA for the CDR3 is TGTGCCAGCAGCCCGGCCTACGAGCAGTACTTC.

This chain uses TRBV4-1 with TRBJ2-7; TRBD1 matches 8 bases. The CDR3 length is 14 residues. J lost 6 bases, V lost 1 base, and 5 bases had no gene match. Germline V gene sequence: CDR1 MGHRA, CDR2 YSYEKL. The CDR3, as DNA: TGCGCCAGCAGCCAAGCAGCAGGGGGCTTCGAGCAGTACTTC. This gives the protein CASSQAAGGFEQYF.

A few counts support this clone. The chain joins TRBV30 to TRBJ2-7; possibly TRBD1 for D (6 bases). Germline V CDR1 and CDR2: GTSNPN, SVGIG (reference sequence). This CDR3 contains 15 residues. V was trimmed by 7 bases and J by 7 bases, leaving 26 bases between them. CDR3 loop: CASNRKTADRREQYF. In nucleotides, the CDR3 is TGTGCCTCCAACCGAAAAACCGCAGACAGGAGGGAGCAGTACTTC.

The rearrangement joins TRBV30 to TRBJ1-5, with D perhaps matching TRBD1 (5 bases). The CDR3 consists of 15 residues. The V end lost 1 base, the J end lost 3 bases, and 13 bases lay between the germline ends. Germline CDR1 GTSNPN, CDR2 SVGIG (reference sequence). CDR3 in amino acids: CAWSGPGTFNQPQHF. CDR3 bases: TGTGCCTGGAGTGGCCCCGGGACCTTCAATCAGCCCCAGCATTTT.

The gene calls are TRBV11-2 and TRBJ2-3; 7 bases agree with TRBD2. Germline assignment: CDR1 SGHAT and CDR2 FQNNGV. V lost 6 bases to trimming and J lost 3 bases; unmatched junction nucleotides: 12. The CDR3 totals 16 residues. DNA of the CDR3: TGTGCCAGCAGGGCGGACGTGACTAGCATGACAGATACGCAGTATTTT. The encoded protein is CASRADVTSMTDTQYF.

Only one count was recorded for this clone. The V and J genes are TRBV7-2 and TRBJ2-7; 10 bases match TRBD1. Germline V lookup: CDR1 SGHTA, CDR2 FQGNSA. The length of the CDR3 is 15 residues. J gave up 4 bases and V 2 bases, and 5 bases lay outside the gene matches. The CDR3 coding sequence is TGTGCCAGCAGCTTAACGACAGGGGGCGTTTACGAGCAGTACTTC. Residues: CASSLTTGGVYEQYF.

This chain uses TRBV5-5 with TRBJ1-4; TRBD1 agrees at 8 bases. Per germline, CDR1 SGHKS and CDR2 YYEKEE (reference sequence). The CDR3 contains 15 residues. The V segment lost 4 bases and the J segment 6 bases; nucleotides outside the gene matches: 8. Here the CDR3 reads CASSGTGGYYEKLFF. CDR3 bases: TGTGCCAGCAGCGGAACAGGGGGTTACTATGAAAAACTGTTTTTT.

A few counts support this clone. The chain recombines TRBV5-6 with TRBJ2-7; tentatively, D is TRBD2 (5 bases). The V and J ends lost 0 bases and 2 bases respectively, with 9 bases between them. This CDR3 has 14 residues. The germline CDR1 and CDR2 sequences are SGHDT and YYEEEE. The CDR3 DNA reads as TGTGCCAGCAGCTTGGCCTTAGCGACCTACGAGCAGTACTTC. Its protein product is CASSLALATYEQYF.

The DNA for the CDR3 is TGTGCCAGCAGTGTAGGGGGCGCGACAGATACGCAGTATTTT. It encodes CASSVGGATDTQYF. The chain joins TRBV6-4 to TRBJ2-3, with 7 bases matching TRBD1. The germline V gene encodes CDR1 MRHNA and CDR2 SNTAGT. The CDR3 is 14 residues long. V dropped 4 bases and J dropped 3; count of bases not matched to a gene: 4.

The V gene is TRBV7-2, the J gene TRBJ2-7, with D perhaps matching TRBD1 (6 bases). Trimming removed 4 bases from V and 3 bases from J, with 16 bases in between. CDR1 is SGHTA, CDR2 FQGNSA, per germline. The CDR3 consists of 15 residues. The CDR3 here is CASSSQGQSNYEQYF. As DNA, the CDR3 is TGTGCCAGCAGCTCCCAGGGGCAGTCAAACTACGAGCAGTACTTC.

The rearrangement joins TRBV10-1 to TRBJ2-2, with 7 bases lining up with TRBD1. This CDR3 comprises 13 residues. The germline V gene has CDR1 WNHNN and CDR2 SYGVQD (reference sequence). The V segment lost 5 bases and the J segment 6 bases; nucleotides outside the gene matches: 3. In DNA form, the CDR3 reads TGCGCCAGCAGTCGAGACAGGGCCGGGGAGCTGTTTTTT. Protein product: CASSRDRAGELFF.

The rearrangement joins TRBV12-5 to TRBJ1-1; the D is unclear. The CDR3 is 14 amino acids. Germline V gene data show CDR1 as LGHNT and CDR2 as FRNRAP. Trimming stripped 8 bases from V and 6 bases from J, with 19 bases between. CDR3 in amino acids: CASRGQRTGPEAFF. The CDR3 nucleotides are TGTGCTAGTCGAGGGCAGCGTACCGGCCCTGAAGCTTTCTTT.

V and J are TRBV9 and TRBJ1-3; 8 nucleotides align to TRBD1. Looked up from germline, CDR1 is SGDLS and CDR2 is YYNGEE. The CDR3 totals 17 residues. The trim removed 0 bases at V and 0 bases at J, leaving 5 bases unmatched. The CDR3 loop reads CASSVEGQALSGNTIYF. Written as DNA, the CDR3 is TGTGCCAGCAGCGTAGAGGGACAGGCGCTCTCTGGAAACACCATATATTTT.

This chain uses TRBV6-1 with TRBJ2-1; D uncertain. The germline CDR1 and CDR2 sequences are MNHNS and SASEGT. V lost 10 bases to trimming and J lost 0 bases, with 10 bases between them. The CDR3 is 13 residues long. Here the CDR3 reads CATRSLSYNEQFF. CDR3 DNA sequence: TGTGCCACGAGGTCCCTCTCCTACAATGAGCAGTTCTTC.

The V call is TRBV10-2, the J call TRBJ1-6, with TRBD1 identical over 8 bases. Germline trimming cut 7 bases from V and 4 bases from J; bases unmatched to any gene: 6. Germline CDR1 and CDR2: WSHSY and SAAADI. This CDR3 contains 15 residues. As DNA, the CDR3 is TGCGCCAGCACTGGACAGGGATCTTATAATTCACCCCTCCACTTT. It encodes CASTGQGSYNSPLHF.

CDR3 sequence reads: CASSLIRQPQHF. The CDR3 nucleotides are TGTGCCAGCAGTTTAATCCGTCAGCCCCAGCATTTT. The chain carries TRBV28 and TRBJ1-5; D call uncertain. Germline V gene sequence: CDR1 MDHEN, CDR2 SYDVKM. Trimming pared 2 bases from V and 6 bases from J, leaving 5 bases between. This CDR3 is 12 amino acids long.

The gene calls are TRBV20-1 and TRBJ2-7; possible D gene TRBD2, 6 bases. Trimming took 5 bases from V and 7 from J, leaving 12 bases between them. Germline CDR1 and CDR2: DFQATT and SNEGSKA (reference sequence). There are 11 residues in the CDR3. The CDR3 DNA is TGCAGTGCTTTCATGGCGGGGGAGCAGTACTTC. Protein: CSAFMAGEQYF.

V gene TRBV5-1 combines with J gene TRBJ2-2, with 10 bases matching TRBD2. With 5 bases clipped from V and 0 bases from J, the junction kept 4 bases outside the gene matches. There are 16 residues in the CDR3. The germline CDR1 and CDR2 sequences are SGHRS and YFSETQ. The CDR3 reads CASSRTSGTNTGELFF. The CDR3, as DNA: TGCGCCAGCAGTCGGACTAGCGGAACGAACACCGGGGAGCTGTTTTTT.

In its sample, this clone was seen a few times. V gene TRBV6-5 combines with J gene TRBJ1-2; D is unresolved. The CDR3 is made up of 14 amino acids. V lost 0 bases, J lost 8 bases, and 13 bases lay in between. The V gene's germline CDR1 is MNHEY and CDR2 SVGAGI. The CDR3 protein is CASSYSGGGRGYTF. The CDR3 coding sequence is TGTGCCAGCAGTTACTCTGGAGGAGGGAGAGGCTACACCTTC.

The rearrangement uses TRBV9 and TRBJ1-1; D remains ambiguous. This CDR3 comprises 13 residues. Germline V gene lookup returns CDR1 SGDLS and CDR2 YYNGEE. Trimming shortened V by 1 base and J by 0 bases, and 4 bases separated the two germline ends. CDR3 bases: TGTGCCAGCAGCGTAAGAGTGAACACTGAAGCTTTCTTT. Translated, it gives CASSVRVNTEAFF. Using reference TRBV9 and TRBJ1-1 for the parts outside the CDR3, the full variable domain is DSGVTQTPKHLITATGQRVTLRCSPRSGDLSVYWYQQSLDQGLQFLIQYYNGEERAKGNILERFSAQQFPDLHSELNLSSLELGDSALYFCASSVRVNTEAFFGQGTRLTVV.

This clone appeared a few times. The V gene is TRBV27, the J gene TRBJ2-1; D uncertain. The V and J ends lost 0 bases and 10 bases respectively, with 10 bases between them. The germline gives CDR1 MNHEY, CDR2 SMNVEV (reference sequence). The CDR3 is made up of 13 amino acids. The CDR3 spells CASSLSGPSEQFF. CDR3 nucleotide sequence: TGTGCCAGCAGTTTATCGGGCCCCTCGGAGCAGTTCTTC.

V gene TRBV5-4 combines with J gene TRBJ1-1; 7 nucleotides match TRBD1. Germline CDR1 SGHNT, CDR2 YYREEE (reference sequence). With V trimmed by 3 bases and J by 0 bases, 2 bases remained unmatched. CDR3 length equals 14 residues. CDR3 in amino acids: CASSSRGMNTEAFF. CDR3 in DNA: TGTGCCAGCAGCTCCAGGGGGATGAACACTGAAGCTTTCTTT.

This chain links TRBV6-6 with TRBJ1-1, with no clear D. The CDR3 runs 12 residues. Trimming took 5 bases from V and 11 from J, leaving 15 bases between them. The V gene's germline CDR1 is MNHNY and CDR2 SVGAGI (reference sequence). The CDR3: CASSARTPDAFF. Here the CDR3 DNA reads TGTGCCAGCAGTGCCCGGACCCCGGACGCTTTCTTT.

The V and J genes are TRBV11-2 and TRBJ1-5; TRBD1 agrees at 7 bases. The CDR3 is 15 residues long. V lost 4 bases, J lost 2 bases, and 5 bases stayed unmatched. Germline V CDR1 and CDR2: SGHAT, FQNNGV. CDR3 DNA: TGTGCCAGCAGCTCCCAGGGGGTTGGCAATCAGCCCCAGCATTTT. This translates into CASSSQGVGNQPQHF.

The chain combines TRBV6-5 with TRBJ1-5; D remains unclear. V was shortened by 6 bases and J by 6 bases, with 12 bases between the two germline ends. The germline V gene encodes CDR1 MNHEY and CDR2 SVGAGI. There are 13 residues in the CDR3. The CDR3 nucleotides are TGTGCCAGCAGCCTGGGGTTCGGTCAGCCCCAGCATTTT. It specifies CASSLGFGQPQHF.

The chain uses TRBV27 and TRBJ2-7; 14 nucleotides match TRBD2. Trimming at V came to 8 bases and at J to 4 bases, leaving 10 bases not matched to a gene. Germline CDR1 and CDR2: MNHEY and SMNVEV (reference sequence). CDR3 length: 16 residues. CDR3 coding DNA: TGTGCCAGCGGTTGGACTAGCGGGAGGACAAGGTACGAGCAGTACTTC. Translation: CASGWTSGRTRYEQYF.